This T cell receptor beta chain was found in a study of T cell responses to AZD1222 COVID-19 vaccine. On this clone itself: What it binds is not known.

Study-wide results and limits: Females made up more of the donors, who were largely white British, and clonal diversity may have come out too low. When two AZD1222 doses had been given, Spike-specific TCR breadth and depth rose.

Method: immunoSEQ multiplex PCR; TCRdb's copy keeps in-frame clones and lacks some. This sample carries around 140,000 clones, nearly 95% of them seen once, and the ten largest clones take around 5.4%. The TCR comes from an adult in good health. The sample was peripheral blood, taken on day 0 of AZD1222 vaccination.

The CDR3 is CASPGGAEAFF. CDR3 DNA sequence: TGTGCCAGCCCGGGGGGGGCTGAAGCTTTCTTT. V usage is TRBV6-5 and J usage is TRBJ1-1, with a weak D call TRBD1 (5 bases). V shed 8 bases and J shed 6 bases, with 10 bases lying between them. This CDR3 spans 11 amino acids. CDR1 and CDR2 (germline): MNHEY, SVGAGI.